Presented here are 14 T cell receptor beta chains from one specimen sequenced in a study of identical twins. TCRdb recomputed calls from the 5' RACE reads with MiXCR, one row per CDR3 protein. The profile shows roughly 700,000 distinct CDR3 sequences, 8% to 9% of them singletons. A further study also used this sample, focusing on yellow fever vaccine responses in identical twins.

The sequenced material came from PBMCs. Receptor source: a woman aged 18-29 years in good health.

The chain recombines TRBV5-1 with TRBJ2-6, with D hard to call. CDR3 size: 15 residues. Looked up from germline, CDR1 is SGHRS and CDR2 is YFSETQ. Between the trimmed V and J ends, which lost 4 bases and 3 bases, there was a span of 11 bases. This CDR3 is CASSPTAGGANVLTF. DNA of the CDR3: TGCGCCAGCAGCCCGACGGCAGGTGGGGCCAACGTCCTGACTTTC.

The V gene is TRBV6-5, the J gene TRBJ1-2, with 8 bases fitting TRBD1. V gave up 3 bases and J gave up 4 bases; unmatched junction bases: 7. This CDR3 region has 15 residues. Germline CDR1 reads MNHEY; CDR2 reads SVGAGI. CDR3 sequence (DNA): TGTGCCAGCAGTTATATTCAGGGGGCAATCTATGGCTACACCTTC. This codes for CASSYIQGAIYGYTF.

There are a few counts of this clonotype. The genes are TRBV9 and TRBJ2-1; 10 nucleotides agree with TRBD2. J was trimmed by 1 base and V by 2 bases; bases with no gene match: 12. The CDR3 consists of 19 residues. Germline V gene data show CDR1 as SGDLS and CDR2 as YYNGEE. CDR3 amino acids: CASSVQRGGPVNSYNEQFF. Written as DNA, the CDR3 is TGTGCCAGCAGCGTCCAGCGGGGGGGCCCAGTCAATTCCTACAATGAGCAGTTCTTC.

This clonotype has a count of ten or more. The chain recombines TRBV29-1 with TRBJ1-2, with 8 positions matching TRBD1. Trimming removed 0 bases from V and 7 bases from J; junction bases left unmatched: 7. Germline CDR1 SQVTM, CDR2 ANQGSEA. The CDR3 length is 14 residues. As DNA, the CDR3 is TGCAGCGTTGAAGACCTCACAGGGGGAGGTGGCTACACCTTC. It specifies CSVEDLTGGGGYTF.

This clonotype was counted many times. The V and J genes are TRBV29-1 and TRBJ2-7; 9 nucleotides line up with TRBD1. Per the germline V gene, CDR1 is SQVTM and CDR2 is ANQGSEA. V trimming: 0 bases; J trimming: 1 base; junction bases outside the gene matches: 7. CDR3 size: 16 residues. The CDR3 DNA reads TGCAGCGTTGAAGATGGGAGACAGGGGGAATCCTACGAGCAGTACTTC. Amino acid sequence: CSVEDGRQGESYEQYF.

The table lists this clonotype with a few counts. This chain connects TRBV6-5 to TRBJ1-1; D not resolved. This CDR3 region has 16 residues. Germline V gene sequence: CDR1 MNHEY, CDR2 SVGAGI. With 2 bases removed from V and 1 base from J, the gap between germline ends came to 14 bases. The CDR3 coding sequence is TGTGCCAGCAGTTACCTAACCGGGCCAGAGAACACTGAAGCTTTCTTT. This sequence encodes CASSYLTGPENTEAFF.

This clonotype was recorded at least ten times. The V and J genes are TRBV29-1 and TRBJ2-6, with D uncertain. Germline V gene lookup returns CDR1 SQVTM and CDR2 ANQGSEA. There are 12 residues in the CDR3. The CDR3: CSVDSGANVLTF. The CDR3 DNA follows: TGCAGTGTAGACTCTGGGGCCAACGTCCTGACTTTC.

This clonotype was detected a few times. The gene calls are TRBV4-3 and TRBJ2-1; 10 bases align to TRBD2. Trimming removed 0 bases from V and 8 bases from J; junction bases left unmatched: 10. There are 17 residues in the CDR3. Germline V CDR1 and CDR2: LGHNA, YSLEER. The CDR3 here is CASSQDWLAGASDEQFF. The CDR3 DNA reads TGCGCCAGCAGCCAAGATTGGCTAGCGGGAGCTTCGGATGAGCAGTTCTTC.

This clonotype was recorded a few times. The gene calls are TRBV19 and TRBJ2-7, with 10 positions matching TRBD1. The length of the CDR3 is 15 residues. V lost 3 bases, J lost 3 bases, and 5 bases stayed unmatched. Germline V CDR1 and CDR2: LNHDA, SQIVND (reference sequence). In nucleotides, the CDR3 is TGTGCCAGTAGTATGTCGGGACAGGGGTACTACGAGCAGTACTTC. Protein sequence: CASSMSGQGYYEQYF.

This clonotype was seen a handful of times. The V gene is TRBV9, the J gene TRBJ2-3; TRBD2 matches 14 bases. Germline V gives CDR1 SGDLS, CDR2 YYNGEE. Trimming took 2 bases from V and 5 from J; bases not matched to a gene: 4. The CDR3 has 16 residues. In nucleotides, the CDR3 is TGTGCCAGCAGCGTCGGGACTAGCGGGGGCCAAGATACGCAGTATTTT. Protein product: CASSVGTSGGQDTQYF.

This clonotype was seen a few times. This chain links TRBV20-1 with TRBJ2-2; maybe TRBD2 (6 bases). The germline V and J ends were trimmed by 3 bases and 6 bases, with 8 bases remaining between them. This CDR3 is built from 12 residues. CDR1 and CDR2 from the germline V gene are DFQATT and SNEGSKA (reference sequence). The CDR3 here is CSASGEAGELFF. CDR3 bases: TGCAGTGCTAGCGGGGAGGCCGGGGAGCTGTTTTTT.

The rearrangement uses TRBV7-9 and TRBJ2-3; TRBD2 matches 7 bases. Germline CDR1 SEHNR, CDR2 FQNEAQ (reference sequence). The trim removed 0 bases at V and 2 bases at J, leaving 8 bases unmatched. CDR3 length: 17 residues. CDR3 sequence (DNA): TGTGCCAGCAGCTTAGCCGGGACTACCCACTTCACAGATACGCAGTATTTT. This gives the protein CASSLAGTTHFTDTQYF.

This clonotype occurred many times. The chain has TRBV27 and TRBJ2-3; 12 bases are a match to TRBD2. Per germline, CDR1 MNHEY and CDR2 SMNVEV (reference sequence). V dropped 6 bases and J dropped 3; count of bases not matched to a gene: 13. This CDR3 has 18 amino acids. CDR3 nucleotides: TGTGCCAGCAGGCCTCTAGCGGGGGGGCCGGGTAGGACAGATACGCAGTATTTT. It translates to CASRPLAGGPGRTDTQYF.

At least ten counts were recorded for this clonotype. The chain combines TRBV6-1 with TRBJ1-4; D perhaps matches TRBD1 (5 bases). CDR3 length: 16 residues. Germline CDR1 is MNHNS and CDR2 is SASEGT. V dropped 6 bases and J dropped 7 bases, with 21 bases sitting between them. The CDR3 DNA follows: TGTGCCAGCAGAAGAGGGGTAGGGGACGGGGGTGAAAAACTGTTTTTT. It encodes CASRRGVGDGGEKLFF.